The 23 T cell receptor beta chains below were found in one sample sequenced in a study of T cell changes during pregnancy in multiple sclerosis. Generated by immunoSEQ multiplex PCR, the TCRdb table keeps only in-frame clones and is missing some. Among 50,000 or so clones listed, about 90% were seen once. This specimen was CD4+ T cells from peripheral blood mononuclear cells, taken after pregnancy. These receptors came from a female donor with multiple sclerosis, enrolled in a pregnancy study.

This sequence joins TRBV9 and TRBJ1-1; no firm D call. V was clipped by 0 bases and J by 0 bases, with 6 bases between them. The CDR3 spans 14 residues. Germline CDR1 is SGDLS and CDR2 is YYNGEE. The CDR3 is CASSVDTVNTEAFF. The CDR3 DNA reads as TGTGCCAGCAGCGTAGATACGGTGAACACTGAAGCTTTCTTT.

The chain uses TRBV7-2 and TRBJ2-1; D not resolved. This CDR3 comprises 17 residues. Per the germline V gene, CDR1 is SGHTA and CDR2 is FQGNSA. The V end was cut by 2 bases, the J end by 4 bases, with 18 bases between. CDR3 in amino acids: CASSLRQPVMRYNEQFF. DNA for the CDR3: TGTGCCAGCAGCTTACGGCAGCCAGTTATGAGGTACAATGAGCAGTTCTTC. Together with reference TRBV7-2 and TRBJ2-1, the CDR3 gives the full variable domain: GAGVSQSPSNKVTEKGKDVELRCDPISGHTALYWYRQSLGQGLEFLIYFQGNSAPDKSGLPSDRFSAERTGGSVSTLTIQRTQQEDSAVYLCASSLRQPVMRYNEQFFGPGTRLTVL.

The chain uses TRBV2 and TRBJ2-5; TRBD2 is a possible D gene (5 bases). Trimming took off 4 bases at V and 5 bases at J, with 14 bases between the two ends. The length of the CDR3 is 14 residues. Germline V lookup: CDR1 SNHLY, CDR2 FYNNEI. CDR3 nucleotides: TGTGCCAGCAGTGGTCGCGACTGGGAGGAGACCCAGTACTTC. Translation: CASSGRDWEETQYF. The full variable domain, in which reference TRBV2 and TRBJ2-5 provide the parts outside the CDR3, is EPEVTQTPSHQVTQMGQEVILRCVPISNHLYFYWYRQILGQKVEFLVSFYNNEISEKSEIFDDQFSVERPDGSNFTLKIRSTKLEDSAMYFCASSGRDWEETQYFGPGTRLLVL.

The chain carries TRBV27 and TRBJ2-2, with D possibly TRBD2 on 5 matching bases. In germline, CDR1 is MNHEY, CDR2 SMNVEV (reference sequence). V lost 6 bases, J lost 2 bases, and 16 bases lay in between. This CDR3 contains 16 residues. The CDR3 DNA reads as TGTGCCAGCAGGACCGGTGGGCGGACTAACACCGGGGAGCTGTTTTTT. Protein product: CASRTGGRTNTGELFF.

The gene calls are TRBV7-2 and TRBJ2-1; D possibly corresponds to TRBD2 (6 bases). The ends were cut back, 1 base at V and 10 bases at J, with 14 bases in the middle. There are 14 residues in the CDR3. Germline V CDR1 and CDR2: SGHTA, FQGNSA. The CDR3 is CASSLGLRTKEQFF. CDR3 DNA: TGTGCCAGCAGCTTAGGTCTCCGGACTAAAGAGCAGTTCTTC.

This clone was seen a handful of times. The rearrangement joins TRBV6-5 to TRBJ2-1, with no clear D. The CDR3 has 15 amino acids. The germline V gene has CDR1 MNHEY and CDR2 SVGAGI. V lost 5 bases to trimming and J lost 0 bases, with 11 bases between them. For the CDR3, the DNA is TGTGCCAGCAGTACGACTGGTCTCTCCTACAATGAGCAGTTCTTC. This encodes CASSTTGLSYNEQFF.

The chain combines TRBV7-6 with TRBJ2-1, with 10 bases fitting TRBD2. CDR3 length: 15 residues. Germline CDR1 and CDR2: SGHVS and FNYEAQ. The V and J ends lost 5 bases and 4 bases, in that order; junction bases with no gene match: 5. The CDR3 is CASSLVSGRYNEQFF. DNA for the CDR3: TGTGCCAGCAGCCTCGTTAGCGGGAGGTACAATGAGCAGTTCTTC.

The chain employs TRBV19 and TRBJ1-3; 9 positions match TRBD1. The junction had 5 bases not matched to a gene; V was cut back by 3 bases and J by 2 bases. CDR1 and CDR2 (germline): LNHDA, SQIVND (reference sequence). This CDR3 has 16 amino acids. CDR3 residues: CASSIRTGGAGNTIYF. The CDR3 DNA is TGTGCCAGTAGTATCCGAACAGGGGGCGCTGGAAACACCATATATTTT.

The chain uses TRBV19 and TRBJ1-5, with D possibly matching TRBD1 (6 bases). V was clipped by 6 bases and J by 4 bases, with 13 bases between them. Germline CDR1 is LNHDA and CDR2 is SQIVND (reference sequence). The CDR3 covers 14 residues. The CDR3 nucleotides are TGTGCCAGTAGCCCAGGGGTTCTAAATCAGCCCCAGCATTTT. As protein: CASSPGVLNQPQHF. The entire variable domain, with the rest obtained from reference TRBV19 and TRBJ1-5, is as follows: DGGITQSPKYLFRKEGQNVTLSCEQNLNHDAMYWYRQDPGQGLRLIYYSQIVNDFQKGDIAEGYSVSREKKESFPLTVTSAQKNPTAFYLCASSPGVLNQPQHFGDGTRLSIL.

The chain carries TRBV6-5 and TRBJ1-2, with D perhaps TRBD1 (5 bases). The germline V gene has CDR1 MNHEY and CDR2 SVGAGI. This CDR3 has 13 residues. Trimming removed 4 bases from V and 2 bases from J, with 8 bases in between. This chain's CDR3 is CASSWGRNYGYTF. CDR3 coding DNA: TGTGCCAGCAGTTGGGGGAGGAACTATGGCTACACCTTC.

This chain connects TRBV7-2 to TRBJ2-5; D is perhaps TRBD2 (5 bases). CDR1 is SGHTA and CDR2 is FQGNSA in the germline V gene. V was trimmed by 7 bases and J by 0 bases, leaving 15 bases between them. The CDR3 extends over 15 amino acids. The DNA for the CDR3 is TGTGCCAGCACGCCGGAGGCCGTGTACCAAGAGACCCAGTACTTC. This sequence encodes CASTPEAVYQETQYF.

The V call is TRBV5-4, the J call TRBJ2-5; D is perhaps TRBD2 (6 bases). With 3 bases removed from V and 5 bases from J, the gap between germline ends came to 11 bases. The CDR3 spans 13 residues. The germline CDR1 and CDR2 sequences are SGHNT and YYREEE (reference sequence). Written as DNA, the CDR3 is TGTGCCAGCAGCTATATGGGGGGTGAGACCCAGTACTTC. Translation: CASSYMGGETQYF.

The chain joins TRBV5-4 to TRBJ2-4, with a tentative D call TRBD1 (6 bases). Trimming cost V 3 bases and J 2 bases, with 15 bases left between them. Germline loops: CDR1 SGHNT, CDR2 YYREEE (reference sequence). The CDR3 has 16 amino acids. The CDR3 nucleotides are TGTGCCAGCAGCTCCCCAACTCAGGGGTCCAAAAACATTCAGTACTTC. It translates to CASSSPTQGSKNIQYF.

The chain uses TRBV7-9 and TRBJ2-3; 7 positions agree with TRBD1. Trimming cost V 8 bases and J 2 bases; bases outside gene matches: 13. CDR3 size: 16 residues. Germline CDR1 SEHNR, CDR2 FQNEAQ (reference sequence). CDR3 DNA: TGTGCCAGCTCACCTACAGGGGCCCTCGACACAGATACGCAGTATTTT. Residues: CASSPTGALDTDTQYF.

The rearrangement joins TRBV18 to TRBJ1-1; D is possibly TRBD1 (5 bases). Looked up from germline, CDR1 is KGHSH and CDR2 is LQKENI. V gave up 6 bases and J gave up 3 bases, with 17 bases separating them. This CDR3 region has 15 residues. CDR3 amino acids: CASSLGGLVDTEAFF. Here the CDR3 DNA reads TGTGCCAGCTCGCTCGGGGGTCTGGTAGACACTGAAGCTTTCTTT.

This chain uses TRBV28 with TRBJ2-2, with TRBD2 matching 12 bases. With 6 bases clipped from V and 0 bases from J, the junction kept 17 bases outside the gene matches. CDR3 length equals 21 residues. Germline values: CDR1 MDHEN, CDR2 SYDVKM. Here the CDR3 reads CASSYDLAGGKLRSNTGELFF. The CDR3 DNA sequence: TGTGCCAGCAGCTACGACCTAGCGGGAGGGAAACTACGTTCGAACACCGGGGAGCTGTTTTTT.

The chain combines TRBV19 with TRBJ2-2, with 12 bases lining up with TRBD1. This CDR3 is 16 amino acids long. The germline gives CDR1 LNHDA, CDR2 SQIVND (reference sequence). Trimming took 7 bases from V and 7 from J; bases not matched to a gene: 10. The CDR3 nucleotides are TGTGCCAGTACCAAACCCGGGACAGGGGGCGGCGGGGAGCTGTTTTTT. Amino acids: CASTKPGTGGGGELFF.

This chain uses TRBV9 with TRBJ1-2; TRBD1 aligns across 7 bases. The ends lost 3 bases at V and 0 bases at J; junction bases unmatched: 2. The length of the CDR3 is 14 residues. Per germline, CDR1 SGDLS and CDR2 YYNGEE. CDR3: CASSEQGTNYGYTF. The CDR3 DNA reads as TGTGCCAGCAGCGAACAGGGGACTAACTATGGCTACACCTTC.

This chain joins TRBV12-5 and TRBJ1-5, with 7 nucleotides matching TRBD1. Germline trimming cut 2 bases from V and 0 bases from J; bases unmatched to any gene: 7. The CDR3 contains 17 residues. CDR1 is LGHNT and CDR2 is FRNRAP in the germline V gene. CDR3 nucleotide sequence: TGTGCTAGTGGTTTGATACTGACAGGGTCTAGCAATCAGCCCCAGCATTTT. Protein: CASGLILTGSSNQPQHF.

J is TRBJ2-1 and V is TRBV5-4, with TRBD2 matching 9 bases. The CDR3 consists of 16 residues. Germline-derived CDR1 and CDR2 are SGHNT and YYREEE (reference sequence). J was trimmed by 5 bases and V by 4 bases; bases with no gene match: 10. CDR3 loop: CASSQLTSGLDNEQFF. The CDR3 region has the DNA TGTGCCAGCAGCCAGCTCACTAGCGGGCTAGACAATGAGCAGTTCTTC.

This chain connects TRBV6-1 to TRBJ1-2, with 8 bases aligning to TRBD1. CDR3 length equals 18 residues. From germline, CDR1 is MNHNS and CDR2 SASEGT. The junction had 13 bases not matched to a gene; V was cut back by 4 bases and J by 0 bases. For the CDR3, the DNA is TGTGCCAGCAGTGCACCCCTCGGGACAGGAGAATCTAACTATGGCTACACCTTC. Its translation is CASSAPLGTGESNYGYTF.

Concerning this clone: The junction departs from the called germline gene at one end, perhaps through a read error. The chain carries TRBV6-1 and TRBJ2-1, with D possibly matching TRBD2 (6 bases). The CDR3 contains 16 residues. The germline V gene has CDR1 MNHNS and CDR2 SASEGT. The chain's CDR3 is CASSQAGLRRNNEQFF. The DNA of the CDR3 is TGTGCCAGCAGTCAAGCGGGCCTTCGACGAAACAATGAGCAGTTCTTC.

The J gene is TRBJ2-7, the V gene TRBV11-1; D possibly corresponds to TRBD2 (5 bases). The V and J ends lost 3 bases and 6 bases respectively, with 9 bases between them. The germline V gene has CDR1 SGHAT and CDR2 FQDESV (reference sequence). This CDR3 is 12 amino acids long. CDR3 sequence (DNA): TGTGCCAGCAGCTTTGAAGCGGCCGAGCAGTACTTC. Translated, it gives CASSFEAAEQYF.